This TCR beta chain was captured by sequencing in a study of blood T cells in healthy people across ages. Study conclusions and caveats: Versus aged donors, long-lived donors had higher diversity and more naive CD4+ cells.

For the second PCR, which ran for roughly 7 to 11 cycles, a sample-barcoded 5' primer and a J-beta primer mix were used. Tags on each cDNA molecule came from a template-switch adaptor with 12 random nucleotides. The yield of each sample was at least 2.5 million CDR3-containing paired-end reads. TCRdb fed the 5' RACE reads into MiXCR, producing one record per CDR3 protein. The table shows 1.5 million to 2 million distinct CDR3 sequences, with 30% to 40% occurring only once. To note about this clonotype: Its antigen remains unidentified.

Trimming pared 6 bases from V and 6 bases from J, leaving 8 bases between. The CDR3 runs 11 residues. The sequenced sample was blood. The sequence came from a woman aged 25 to 39 in good health. The V call is TRBV12-3 or TRBV12-4, the J call TRBJ1-1, with D unresolved. The CDR3 DNA is TGTGCCAGCAGAGCGGGCGCTGAAGCTTTCTTT. Protein sequence: CASRAGAEAFF.